This TCR beta chain is drawn from a study of CDR3 diversity in severe acne (dated by TCRdb to the late 2010s). Of note for this clonotype: Its binding antigen is unknown. No much larger clone exists at a distance of one base, and base qualities are not known.

The library was produced with PCR. Sequencer: Illumina HiSeq 2000. TCRdb trimmed public reads at Q25 via fastp, called clones via MiXCR and kept in-frame beta chains. Each CDR3 protein gets just one entry, which takes the most common genes and DNA from the rows behind it. This sample gives around 94,000 distinct CDR3 sequences in total; roughly half of them show up just once. Around an eighth of the sample goes to the ten largest clones. The clonotype was recovered from a male donor with acne. The sequenced sample was blood.

The DNA sequence is given as TGTGCCAGCAGCCGGACTAGCGGGAGAGGTGAGCAGTTCTTC. This gives the protein CASSRTSGRGEQFF. The V gene is TRBV12-3 or TRBV12-4 and the J gene is TRBJ2-1, and TRBD2 matches 13 of the central bases. Trimming leaves V shorter by 6 bases and J shorter by 9 bases, with the junction holding 5 bases beyond the gene matches. The CDR3 measures 14 amino acids from cysteine to phenylalanine. Of all the DNA, just the CDR3 is kept, 42 bases in frame from base 1.